Listed here is a single TCR beta chain. What antigen it recognizes has not been identified. It has no much larger one-base neighbor in the sample; base qualities were not kept. The collaborating institutions used their own protocols to collect whole blood in K2EDTA tubes. For TCRbeta analysis, collaborators shipped samples as frozen whole blood, isolated PBMCs, or DNA extracted from either of those sample types. The junction carries 22 bases between V and J, which are trimmed by 7 bases and 3 bases respectively. Via the germline V gene, CDR1 is MDHEN and CDR2 SYDVKM. The CDR3 contains 16 residues, cysteine and phenylalanine counted. Only CDR3 DNA is held: 48 bases, read in frame from base 1. The entry originates in a study of blood T cell repertoires in COVID-19 (dated by TCRdb to the early 2020s). About the full investigation: The collaborator samples originated in the United States, Italy and Spain and spanned the acute and convalescent phases of COVID-19. The material from the prospective study consisted of cDNA or gDNA derived from T cells, B-cell-depleted T cells, or PBMCs. Where available, HLA class I and class II types were taken from metadata supplied by the sample provider and were not determined by assay-based typing. The repertoires were released in a freely available public database meant as a resource for research on the immune response to SARS-CoV-2. A de-identified subject ID, COVID-19 status, age in years and sex were almost always included in the sample metadata. The samples were drawn from two sources: the first 160 participants of the ongoing ImmuneRACE study, and over 950 subjects contributed by 6 global collaborators. Deeply sampled blood TCRbeta repertoires from subjects exposed to, actively infected with, or recovered from COVID-19 were included in the dataset. What the research found in general, with its limitations: The quantity of clinical and demographic metadata differed by source and by participant and was supplied without curation.

TCRbeta CDR3 regions were amplified from genomic DNA using the immunoSEQ Assay, a bias-controlled multiplex PCR. Under the source paper's analysis protocol: Nucleated cell counts per sample were estimated from amplification of reference gene primers within the assay. To quantify the absolute abundance of each unique TCRbeta CDR3 rearrangement, sequence reads were collapsed and filtered. For each sample, productive Simpson clonality was calculated as the square root of Simpson's diversity index across productive rearrangements. TCRdb's version of the immuneACCESS table is confined to in-frame rearrangements and falls short of the full clone set. An unresolved V gene accounts for under half of the shortfall where checked; the remainder is of unknown origin. The D gene and trimming were derived from the DNA, and the V and J assignments and clone size from that table. This sample gives 70,000 to 80,000 clones in total; 60% to 80% of them show up just once. The ten largest clones capture 9.5% to 15% of the sample.

The rearranged segments are TRBV28 and TRBJ2-7; TRBD1 is a possible D gene, resting on 6 matching bases. This TCR came from a human donor in a cohort sampled during active COVID-19. Sequenced: peripheral blood. The DNA sequence is given as TGTGCCAGCACACGGGCAGGGGTACAGAAGGGCTACGAGCAGTACTTC. This codes for CASTRAGVQKGYEQYF.